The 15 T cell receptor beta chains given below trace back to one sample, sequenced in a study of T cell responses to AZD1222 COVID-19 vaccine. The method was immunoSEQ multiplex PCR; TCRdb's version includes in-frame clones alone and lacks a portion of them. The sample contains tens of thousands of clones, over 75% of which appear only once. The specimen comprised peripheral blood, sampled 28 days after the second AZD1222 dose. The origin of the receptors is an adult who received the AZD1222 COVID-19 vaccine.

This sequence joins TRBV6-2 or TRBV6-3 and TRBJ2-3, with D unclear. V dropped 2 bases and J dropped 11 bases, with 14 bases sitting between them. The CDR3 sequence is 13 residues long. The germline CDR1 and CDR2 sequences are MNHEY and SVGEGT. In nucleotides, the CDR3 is TGTGCCAGCAGTTACGATAGGCCAGAGCGGCAGTATTTT. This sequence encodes CASSYDRPERQYF.

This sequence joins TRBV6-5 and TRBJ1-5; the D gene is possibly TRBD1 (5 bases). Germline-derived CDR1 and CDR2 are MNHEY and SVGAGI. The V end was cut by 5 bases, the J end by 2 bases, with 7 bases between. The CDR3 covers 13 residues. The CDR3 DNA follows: TGTGCCAGCAGTAGGGACGGCAATCAGCCCCAGCATTTT. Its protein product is CASSRDGNQPQHF.

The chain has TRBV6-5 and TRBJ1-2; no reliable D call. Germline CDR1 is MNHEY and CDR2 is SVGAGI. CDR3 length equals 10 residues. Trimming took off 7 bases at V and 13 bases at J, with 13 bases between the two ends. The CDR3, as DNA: TGTGCCAGCACCGAACCGGGATGCACCTTC. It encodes CASTEPGCTF.

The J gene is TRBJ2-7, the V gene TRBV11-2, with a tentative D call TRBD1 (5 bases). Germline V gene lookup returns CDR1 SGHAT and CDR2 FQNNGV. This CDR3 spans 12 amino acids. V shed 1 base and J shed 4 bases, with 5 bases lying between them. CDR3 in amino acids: CASSLGQYEQYF. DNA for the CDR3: TGTGCCAGCAGCTTAGGACAGTACGAGCAGTACTTC.

As DNA, the CDR3 is TGTGCCAGCGGGAGGGGGGGAGCCACTGAAGCTTTCTTT. This translates into CASGRGGATEAFF. V gene TRBV2 combines with J gene TRBJ1-1; D might be TRBD1 (6 bases). Germline-derived CDR1 and CDR2 are SNHLY and FYNNEI. The CDR3 is made up of 13 amino acids. V was cut by 8 bases and J by 4 bases, with 14 bases left in between.

The CDR3 region has the DNA TGTGCCAGCAGCCGAAATGCTGAGCAGTTCTTC. Translation: CASSRNAEQFF. The rearrangement links TRBV3-1 (or the pseudogene TRBV3-2) to TRBJ2-1; no reliable D call. CDR1 and CDR2 from the germline V gene are LGHDT and YNNKEL (reference sequence). This CDR3 is built from 11 residues. With 4 bases removed from V and 9 bases from J, the gap between germline ends came to 7 bases.

CDR3 in DNA: TGTGCCAGCAGCCAAAAGGGGGGGCGGGAGACCCAGTACTTC. It yields the protein CASSQKGGRETQYF. The J gene is TRBJ2-5, the V gene TRBV3-1 (or the pseudogene TRBV3-2), with D possibly being TRBD2 (7 bases). The length of the CDR3 is 14 residues. V lost 2 bases, J lost 5 bases, and 12 bases lay in between. Looked up from germline, CDR1 is LGHDT and CDR2 is YNNKEL (reference sequence).

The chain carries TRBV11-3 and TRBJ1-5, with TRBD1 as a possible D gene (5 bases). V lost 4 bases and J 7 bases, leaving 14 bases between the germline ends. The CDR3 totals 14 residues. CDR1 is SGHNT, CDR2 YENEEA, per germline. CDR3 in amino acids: CASSCPREMQPQHF. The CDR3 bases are TGTGCCAGCAGCTGCCCCAGGGAAATGCAGCCCCAGCATTTT.

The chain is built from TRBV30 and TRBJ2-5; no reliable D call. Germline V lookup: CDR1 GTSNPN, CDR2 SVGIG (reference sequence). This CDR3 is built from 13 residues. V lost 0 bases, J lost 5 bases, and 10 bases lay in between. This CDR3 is CAWSVRAMETQYF. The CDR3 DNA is TGTGCCTGGAGTGTACGGGCCATGGAGACCCAGTACTTC.

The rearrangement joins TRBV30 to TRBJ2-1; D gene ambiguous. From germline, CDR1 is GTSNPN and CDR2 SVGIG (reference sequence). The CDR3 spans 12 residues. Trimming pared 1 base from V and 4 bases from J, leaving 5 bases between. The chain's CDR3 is CAWSEAYNEQFF. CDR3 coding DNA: TGTGCCTGGAGTGAGGCTTACAATGAGCAGTTCTTC.

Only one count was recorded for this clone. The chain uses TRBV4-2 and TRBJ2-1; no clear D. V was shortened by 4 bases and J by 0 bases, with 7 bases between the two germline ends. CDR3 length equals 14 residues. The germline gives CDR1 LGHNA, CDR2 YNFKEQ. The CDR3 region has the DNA TGTGCCAGCAGCCCCCCGAGCTCCTACAATGAGCAGTTCTTC. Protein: CASSPPSSYNEQFF.

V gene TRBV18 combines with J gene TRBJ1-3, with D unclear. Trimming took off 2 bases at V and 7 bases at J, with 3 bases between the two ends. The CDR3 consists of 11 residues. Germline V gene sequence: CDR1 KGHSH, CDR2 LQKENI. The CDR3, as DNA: TGTGCCAGCTCACCAGATAACACCATATATTTT. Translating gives CASSPDNTIYF.

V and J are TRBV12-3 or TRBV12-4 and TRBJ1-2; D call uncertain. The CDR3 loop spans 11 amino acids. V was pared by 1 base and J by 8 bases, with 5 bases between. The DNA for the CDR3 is TGTGCCAGCAGTTTAGGTCTCGGCTACACCTTC. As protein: CASSLGLGYTF.

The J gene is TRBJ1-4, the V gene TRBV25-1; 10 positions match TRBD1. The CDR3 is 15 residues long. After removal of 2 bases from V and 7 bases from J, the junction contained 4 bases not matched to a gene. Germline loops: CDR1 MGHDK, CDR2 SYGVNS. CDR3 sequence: CASSEKDRGVEKLFF. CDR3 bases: TGTGCCAGCAGTGAAAAGGACAGGGGGGTTGAAAAACTGTTTTTT.

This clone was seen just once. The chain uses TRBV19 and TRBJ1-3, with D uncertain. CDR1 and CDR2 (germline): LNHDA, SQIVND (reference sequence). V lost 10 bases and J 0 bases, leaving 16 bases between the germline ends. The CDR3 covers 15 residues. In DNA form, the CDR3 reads TGTGCCACCGGGTCGGAGGGTTACTCTGGAAACACCATATATTTT. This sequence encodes CATGSEGYSGNTIYF.